These T cell receptor beta chains were read from a single sample in a study of CD8+ T cells in alopecia areata. Sequencing was performed with immunoSEQ multiplex PCR; in TCRdb, only in-frame clones are kept and a portion is missing. The repertoire holds 200,000 or so clones, 55% to 75% seen once, with about 5% in the top ten. This specimen was CD4+ T cells sorted from blood, taken at week 24, from a patient treated with tofacitinib. Every receptor here comes from a human donor with alopecia areata. CDR3s include the opening cysteine and the closing phenylalanine or tryptophan. A D gene is named only where the DNA matches it firmly. Size is omitted from some rows. Given values are once, few, many or a class for expanded clones.

TRBJ2-7,TRBV30,once,TRBD1,TGTGCCTGGAGCCTACCCCGGGCTCCGGGACAGGGGTACGAGCAGTACTTC,CAWSLPRAPGQGYEQYF
TRBJ1-3,TRBV30,.,TRBD1,TGTGCCTGGAGTCGGACAGGCAGCCCTGGAAACACCATATATTTT,CAWSRTGSPGNTIYF
TRBJ1-1,TRBV5-5,.,.,TGTGCCAGCAGCCCGACTACCGTCAATGAAGCTTTCTTT,CASSPTTVNEAFF
TRBJ1-5,TRBV2,.,.,TGTGCCAGCACCGGACAGATCAATCAGCCCCAGCATTTT,CASTGQINQPQHF
TRBJ2-1,TRBV6-4,few,TRBD2,TGTGCCAGCAGTGAGGTAGCGGGAGCCTCCTACAATGAGCAGTTCTTC,CASSEVAGASYNEQFF
TRBJ1-6,TRBV6-6,.,TRBD1,TGTGCCAGCAGTACCCAGGGGGCGCTATCTAATTCACCCCTCCACTTT,CASSTQGALSNSPLHF
TRBJ2-5,TRBV5-4,.,TRBD2,TGTGCCAGCAGCTTGGAAGGACTAGCGGAAGAGACCCAGTACTTC,CASSLEGLAEETQYF
TRBJ2-7,TRBV29-1,.,TRBD1,TGCAGCGGACAGGGAGCCTACGAGCAGTACTTC,CSGQGAYEQYF
TRBJ1-6,TRBV25-1,.,.,TGTGCCAGCAGTGAATTTGAAGTACTCGATTCACCCCTCCACTTT,CASSEFEVLDSPLHF
TRBJ1-1,TRBV30,.,.,TGTGCCTGGAGTCTAGGGGGGAACACTGAAGCTTTCTTT,CAWSLGGNTEAFF
TRBJ2-5,TRBV7-9,.,.,TGTGCCAGCAGCCCCGGACAGTTCCAAGAGACCCAGTACTTC,CASSPGQFQETQYF
TRBJ1-5,TRBV7-8,few,.,TGTGCCAGCAGCTTCGCTGGCGGACGCAATCAGCCCCAGCATTTT,CASSFAGGRNQPQHF
TRBJ2-1,TRBV19,.,.,TGTGCCAGTAGTATACCCCGTACCTTAGGGGCCTACAATGAGCAGTTCTTC,CASSIPRTLGAYNEQFF
TRBJ2-7,TRBV25-1,.,.,TGTGCCAGCACTATCGGACAGAACTACGAGCAGTACTTC,CASTIGQNYEQYF
TRBJ2-7,TRBV30,.,.,TGTGCCTGGAGTGTTACGGCCCGGGGCGAGCAGTACTTC,CAWSVTARGEQYF
TRBJ2-1,TRBV19,.,TRBD1,TGTGCCAGTAGTTTCCCGGGACAGGGTAAGATTGAGCAGTTCTTC,CASSFPGQGKIEQFF
TRBJ1-4,TRBV5-1,.,.,TGCGCCAGCAGCTTGGGGGTTCGAGCTAATGAAAAACTGTTTTTT,CASSLGVRANEKLFF
TRBJ1-4,TRBV7-2,.,.,TGTGCCAGCAGCTTAGGACACGGAAATGAAAAACTGTTTTTT,CASSLGHGNEKLFF
TRBJ2-5,TRBV30,.,TRBD1,TGTGCCGGGAACAGGGGGCAGGAGACCCAGTACTTC,CAGNRGQETQYF
TRBJ2-7,TRBV5-4,.,TRBD1,TGTGCCAGCAGCTTGGAAGGGACAGTTGGCTACGAGCAGTACTTC,CASSLEGTVGYEQYF
TRBJ1-2,TRBV29-1,.,.,TGCAGCGTTGCAGGTGCGGCTAACTATGGCTACACCTTC,CSVAGAANYGYTF
TRBJ2-3,TRBV4-1,.,.,TGCGCCAGCAGCCAAAAGAGGGCGTCTTTGGGCGGTAGCACAGATACGCAGTATTTT,CASSQKRASLGGSTDTQYF
TRBJ2-5,TRBV2,.,.,TGTGCCAGCAGTGGGACTTTCGGAGAGACCCAGTACTTC,CASSGTFGETQYF
TRBJ1-2,TRBV7-9,.,.,TGTGCCAGCAGCTTTGCCTATGGCTACACCTTC,CASSFAYGYTF
TRBJ2-1,TRBV29-1,few,TRBD1,TGCAGCGTTGAAGACGTACCTGAGGCACAGGGGTATTACAATGAGCAGTTCTTC,CSVEDVPEAQGYYNEQFF
TRBJ2-3,TRBV7-2,few,TRBD2,TGTGCCAGCAGCTTGGCGGGGGGAGATACGCAGTATTTT,CASSLAGGDTQYF
TRBJ2-3,TRBV5-1,.,TRBD2,TGCGCCAGCAGCTCCCGAGCAAGCGGGGGTAGCACAGATACGCAGTATTTT,CASSSRASGGSTDTQYF
TRBJ2-5,TRBV5-6,once,.,TGTGCCAGCAGAGGGCAAGAGACCCAGTACTTC,CASRGQETQYF
TRBJ1-6,TRBV23-1,.,TRBD1,TGCGCCAGCAGTCAAGAAGGGACAGGGGAAAAAGGAGGGTCACCCCTCCACTTT,CASSQEGTGEKGGSPLHF
TRBJ2-7,TRBV29-1,.,.,TGCAGCGCCCTGCGTCAGAGCTCCTACGAGCAGTACTTC,CSALRQSSYEQYF
TRBJ1-4,TRBV28,.,TRBD1,TGTGCCAGCAGTTTACCTGGGACAGGGGGGAAACTGTTTTTT,CASSLPGTGGKLFF
TRBJ2-7,TRBV5-4,.,TRBD2,TGTGCCAGCAGCTCCAGCGGGGGGGGACCCTACGAGCAGTACTTC,CASSSSGGGPYEQYF
TRBJ2-1,TRBV9,.,TRBD2,TGTGCCAGCAGCTTATCTAGCGGGAGGGCCTATGAGCAGTTCTTC,CASSLSSGRAYEQFF
TRBJ2-5,TRBV7-9,.,TRBD1,TGTGCCAGCAGCTTAACCGGGACAGGGGAAGAGACCCAGTACTTC,CASSLTGTGEETQYF
TRBJ2-2,TRBV15,.,.,TGTGCCACCAGCGTAACCCCAGGGGGGGACACCGGGGAGCTGTTTTTT,CATSVTPGGDTGELFF
TRBJ1-1,TRBV30,.,.,TGTGCCTACAAGGGGGGTTTGAACACTGAAGCTTTCTTT,CAYKGGLNTEAFF
TRBJ2-3,TRBV7-3,.,.,TGTGCCAGCAGTCCAATAGCGGCTGCGCTCAGTACGCAGTATTTT,CASSPIAAALSTQYF
TRBJ1-5,TRBV19,.,.,TGTGCCAGTAGTATAAGGCAGGTGGGGGCCAATCAGCCCCAGCATTTT,CASSIRQVGANQPQHF